A single sample is the source of the 17 T cell receptor beta chains below, sequenced in a study of T cell responses to AZD1222 COVID-19 vaccine. The repertoire was sequenced with immunoSEQ multiplex PCR; TCRdb's copy has only in-frame clones and lacks some. The sample records more than 95,000 clones, approximately 86% being singletons. This specimen was peripheral blood, taken 28 days after the second dose of the MenACWY control vaccine. All receptors derive from an adult who received the MenACWY meningococcal vaccine as a control.

This CDR3 is CASSLAPGAVNTEAFF. The CDR3 coding sequence is TGTGCCAGCAGCTTGGCCCCCGGGGCGGTGAACACTGAAGCTTTCTTT. The V call is TRBV5-4, the J call TRBJ1-1, with D possibly TRBD1 on 5 matching bases. Trimming took 0 bases from V and 0 from J, leaving 12 bases between them. CDR1 is SGHNT and CDR2 is YYREEE in the germline V gene (reference sequence). The CDR3 loop spans 16 amino acids.

The V and J genes are TRBV11-2 and TRBJ2-5; D gene uncertain. This CDR3 spans 11 amino acids. Germline CDR1 is SGHAT and CDR2 is FQNNGV. Deletions cut 5 bases from V and 4 bases from J, with 5 bases between. The CDR3 nucleotides read TGTGCCAGCAGCCAAGGAGAGACCCAGTACTTC. Translating it yields CASSQGETQYF.

This rearrangement joins TRBV21-1 to TRBJ1-5. TRBV21-1 is classified as a pseudogene. This CDR3 has 14 residues. This chain's CDR3 is CASSKGYSNQPQHF. The CDR3 DNA follows: TGTGCCAGCAGCAAAGGATATAGCAATCAGCCCCAGCATTTT.

This clone was detected once. The chain employs TRBV29-1 and TRBJ1-5; 9 bases agree with TRBD1. CDR3 size: 15 residues. Germline trimming cut 7 bases from V and 4 bases from J; bases unmatched to any gene: 11. CDR1 is SQVTM, CDR2 ANQGSEA, per germline. DNA for the CDR3: TGCAGCGCCGGCGGGGGGACAGGGACTAATCAGCCCCAGCATTTT. Protein product: CSAGGGTGTNQPQHF.

The gene calls are TRBV3-1 (or the pseudogene TRBV3-2) and TRBJ1-1; D is perhaps TRBD1 (5 bases). Germline V gene lookup returns CDR1 LGHDT and CDR2 YNNKEL (reference sequence). The CDR3 contains 14 residues. Trimming left V 4 bases short and J 8 bases short, with 17 bases between. The CDR3 is CASSPSSGTREAFF. Here the CDR3 DNA reads TGTGCCAGCAGCCCCTCATCCGGGACGAGAGAAGCTTTCTTT.

This rearrangement joins TRBV2 to TRBJ2-1, with 14 positions matching TRBD2. The germline gives CDR1 SNHLY, CDR2 FYNNEI. The CDR3 has 16 residues. V shed 4 bases, J shed 3 bases, and the junction held 2 bases outside the gene matches. The CDR3 is CASSGLAGGHYNEQFF. In DNA form, the CDR3 reads TGTGCCAGCAGTGGACTAGCGGGGGGGCACTACAATGAGCAGTTCTTC. The full variable domain, in which reference TRBV2 and TRBJ2-1 provide the parts outside the CDR3, is EPEVTQTPSHQVTQMGQEVILRCVPISNHLYFYWYRQILGQKVEFLVSFYNNEISEKSEIFDDQFSVERPDGSNFTLKIRSTKLEDSAMYFCASSGLAGGHYNEQFFGPGTRLTVL.

The gene calls are TRBV7-2 and TRBJ1-2, with D perhaps TRBD1 (5 bases). Per germline, CDR1 SGHTA and CDR2 FQGNSA. The V and J ends lost 2 bases and 5 bases respectively, with 18 bases between them. This CDR3 contains 16 residues. As DNA, the CDR3 is TGTGCCAGCAGCTTAAGGCAGGGTGGGATGGAGTATGGCTACACCTTC. This sequence encodes CASSLRQGGMEYGYTF.

Here the CDR3 DNA reads TGTGCCAGCAGTTTAACAGGGAGCCAGATTCGGGAGCAGTACTTC. As protein: CASSLTGSQIREQYF. V is TRBV6-5 and J is TRBJ2-7; D might be TRBD1 (6 bases). The CDR3 has 15 amino acids. Trimming shortened V by 4 bases and J by 7 bases, and 20 bases separated the two germline ends. CDR1 and CDR2 from the germline V gene are MNHEY and SVGAGI.

V and J are TRBV28 and TRBJ1-2; perhaps TRBD1 as D (6 bases). Germline V gene lookup returns CDR1 MDHEN and CDR2 SYDVKM. This CDR3 is built from 12 residues. V lost 6 bases and J 5 bases, leaving 10 bases between the germline ends. The CDR3 loop is CASRDQGYGYTF. CDR3 coding DNA: TGTGCCAGCAGGGACCAGGGGTATGGCTACACCTTC.

The J gene is TRBJ2-3, the V gene TRBV6-4, with 8 bases identical to TRBD1. V gave up 5 bases and J gave up 4 bases; unmatched junction bases: 8. In germline, CDR1 is MRHNA, CDR2 SNTAGT. The CDR3 runs to 15 residues. CDR3 sequence reads: CASSTNQGAADTQYF. The CDR3 bases are TGTGCCAGCAGTACCAATCAGGGGGCTGCAGATACGCAGTATTTT.

The rearrangement joins TRBV18 to TRBJ1-2; D gene unclear. This CDR3 spans 15 amino acids. Trimming shortened V by 1 base and J by 4 bases, and 13 bases separated the two germline ends. From germline, CDR1 is KGHSH and CDR2 LQKENI. CDR3 DNA sequence: TGTGCCAGCTCACCACTGGACCTAGCCGGCTATGGCTACACCTTC. Residues: CASSPLDLAGYGYTF.

The chain is built from TRBV28 and TRBJ1-2; unclear D gene. This CDR3 comprises 12 residues. From germline, CDR1 is MDHEN and CDR2 SYDVKM. Trimming shortened V by 5 bases and J by 0 bases, and 4 bases separated the two germline ends. In DNA form, the CDR3 reads TGTGCCAGCAGTCCCTCTAACTATGGCTACACCTTC. This encodes CASSPSNYGYTF.

This rearrangement joins TRBV6-2 or TRBV6-3 to TRBJ2-3, with D maybe TRBD1 (5 bases). Germline CDR1 reads MNHEY; CDR2 reads SVGEGT. V shed 3 bases and J shed 2 bases, with 9 bases lying between them. The CDR3 covers 14 residues. CDR3 coding DNA: TGTGCCAGCAGTTATGGGGCACCCACAGATACGCAGTATTTT. Translation: CASSYGAPTDTQYF.

CDR3 amino acids: CASSLAFGGTGELFF. The CDR3 DNA reads TGTGCCAGCAGCTTAGCGTTCGGGGGCACCGGGGAGCTGTTTTTT. V and J are TRBV7-2 and TRBJ2-2, with D maybe TRBD2 (6 bases). The CDR3 contains 15 residues. V was pared by 0 bases and J by 4 bases, with 9 bases between. Germline V lookup: CDR1 SGHTA, CDR2 FQGNSA.

The V gene is TRBV7-2, the J gene TRBJ1-6, with 9 bases fitting TRBD1. This CDR3 comprises 15 residues. The junction had 1 base not matched to a gene; V was cut back by 1 base and J by 6 bases. Germline assignment: CDR1 SGHTA and CDR2 FQGNSA. The CDR3 sequence is CASSLGTGVNSPLHF. DNA for the CDR3: TGTGCCAGCAGCTTAGGGACAGGGGTTAATTCACCCCTCCACTTT.

The chain employs TRBV5-1 and TRBJ1-1; tentative D call: TRBD1 (5 bases). Per germline, CDR1 SGHRS and CDR2 YFSETQ. V dropped 3 bases and J dropped 7 bases, with 16 bases sitting between them. This CDR3 comprises 14 residues. This chain's CDR3 is CASSYSQGSGEAFF. In DNA, the CDR3 is TGCGCCAGCAGCTACTCCCAGGGAAGCGGTGAAGCTTTCTTT.

CDR3 bases: TGTGCCAGCAGCTTCCCAGGGGGGGACACCTATGGCTACACCTTC. Protein sequence: CASSFPGGDTYGYTF. The chain links TRBV5-4 to TRBJ1-2, with TRBD1 matching 7 bases. The V segment lost 2 bases and the J segment 4 bases; nucleotides outside the gene matches: 8. This CDR3 has 15 residues. CDR1 is SGHNT, CDR2 YYREEE, per germline (reference sequence).